Included here is one T cell receptor (beta chain) sequence, with context. Its antigen is as yet unknown. The entry originates in a study of cytomegalovirus exposure and HLA in healthy donors. Broader study findings: As was reported, the classifier diagnosed cytomegalovirus status with high specificity and sensitivity. In a later analysis, a missense DCLRE1C variant was linked to TCR beta V- and J-gene trimming.

PCR used 60 Vbeta primers and 13 Jbeta primers. Libraries were prepared by immunoSEQ multiplex PCR; TCRdb keeps only in-frame clonotypes and omits some of them. Of around 150,000 clones in the sample, 79% were seen once. This receptor was obtained from a man between 50 and 59 years old in good health and CMV-seropositive. The material sequenced was PBMCs.

For the CDR3, the DNA is TGTGCCAGCAGCTTATTTGACTCATTGAACACTGAAGCTTTCTTT. Translating it yields CASSLFDSLNTEAFF. The J gene is TRBJ1-1, the V gene TRBV7-9; D ambiguous. The CDR3 runs 15 residues. V lost 2 bases and J lost 0, with 10 bases in between. The germline CDR1 and CDR2 sequences are SEHNR and FQNEAQ (reference sequence).